Each of the 24 T cell receptor beta chains below was sequenced from the same sample in a study of T-cell memory formation after mild COVID-19. TCRdb re-called the 5' RACE reads through MiXCR, storing one row per CDR3 protein. This table holds a few hundred thousand distinct CDR3 sequences, 20% to 25% found once. The sample consisted of PBMCs or a T cell subset sorted from them (not recorded which). All receptors come from a man aged 18-30 years who had mild COVID-19 (a few samples of this study predate the infection). Cell type and time point are not known.

The chain uses TRBV5-1 and TRBJ1-1, with 8 nucleotides matching TRBD1. V trimming: 4 bases; J trimming: 6 bases; junction bases outside the gene matches: 2. Germline CDR1 is SGHRS and CDR2 is YFSETQ. The CDR3 is 12 residues long. CDR3 loop: CASSLRGPEAFF. CDR3 nucleotides: TGCGCCAGCAGCCTCAGGGGGCCTGAAGCTTTCTTT.

The sample holds a few counts of this clonotype. The V call is TRBV7-2, the J call TRBJ2-5; TRBD2 agrees at 7 bases. Unmatched junction bases numbered 4, after V lost 5 bases and J lost 1 base. Germline CDR1 and CDR2: SGHTA and FQGNSA. This CDR3 has 14 amino acids. CDR3 sequence (DNA): TGTGCCAGCAGCGTCAGCGGGATCCAAGAGACCCAGTACTTC. The encoded protein is CASSVSGIQETQYF.

The chain has TRBV6-5 and TRBJ1-6; D is unresolved. CDR1 is MNHEY, CDR2 SVGAGI, per germline. This CDR3 contains 15 residues. Trimming removed 7 bases at V and 4 bases at J, with 14 bases between. CDR3 DNA sequence: TGTGCCAGCACCTCCCGCGATACTTATAATTCACCCCTCCACTTT. Translation gives CASTSRDTYNSPLHF.

This clonotype turned up a few times. The rearrangement links TRBV7-2 to TRBJ1-5, with 7 bases aligning to TRBD1. The CDR3 extends over 15 amino acids. Germline lookup yields CDR1 SGHTA and CDR2 FQGNSA. Germline trimming cut 2 bases from V and 5 bases from J; bases unmatched to any gene: 6. The CDR3 loop is CASSLLGTDYQPQHF. DNA of the CDR3: TGTGCCAGCAGCTTATTGGGGACAGATTATCAGCCCCAGCATTTT.

The CDR3: CASSRVGGYNEQFF. The CDR3 nucleotides read TGTGCCAGTAGTAGGGTAGGGGGGTACAATGAGCAGTTCTTC. This chain links TRBV19 with TRBJ2-1; the D call may be TRBD1 or TRBD2 (6 bases each). V lost 4 bases to trimming and J lost 4 bases, with 11 bases between them. In germline, CDR1 is LNHDA, CDR2 SQIVND (reference sequence). CDR3 size: 14 residues.

This chain connects TRBV7-3 to TRBJ2-1, with 7 nucleotides matching TRBD2. The CDR3 loop spans 15 amino acids. The V gene end was trimmed by 5 bases and the J gene end by 6 bases; junction bases not matched to a gene: 10. Germline CDR1 reads SGHTA; CDR2 reads FQGTGA. The CDR3 bases are TGTGCCAGCAGCCGTGGGGAGGGTACTTTCAATGAGCAGTTCTTC. This sequence encodes CASSRGEGTFNEQFF.

The table lists this clonotype with a count of one. The chain uses TRBV9 and TRBJ1-1; no clear D gene. V dropped 3 bases and J dropped 3 bases, with 9 bases sitting between them. Germline CDR1 reads SGDLS; CDR2 reads YYNGEE. The CDR3 consists of 13 residues. The CDR3: CASSARRDTEAFF. The CDR3 DNA sequence: TGTGCCAGCAGCGCAAGACGGGACACTGAAGCTTTCTTT.

This clonotype was detected a few times. This chain links TRBV15 with TRBJ1-5; D is uncertain. This CDR3 has 15 residues. CDR1 and CDR2 from the germline V gene are LNHNV and YYDKDF (reference sequence). The V and J ends lost 4 bases and 5 bases respectively, with 15 bases between them. The CDR3 nucleotides read TGTGCCACCAGCAACCGCCGGGCGGGCGATCAGCCCCAGCATTTT. As protein: CATSNRRAGDQPQHF.

This clonotype has only a few counts. The chain carries TRBV21-1 and TRBJ2-1; TRBD2 is the table's D call, not checked against the DNA. TRBV21-1 is a listed pseudogene. This CDR3 comprises 17 residues. The CDR3 reads CASSKRTSRAAYNEQFF. The CDR3, as DNA: TGTGCCAGCAGCAAACGGACTAGCCGGGCGGCCTACAATGAGCAGTTCTTC.

The V gene is TRBV4-1, the J gene TRBJ1-2; D is uncertain. The V and J ends lost 4 bases and 1 base respectively, with 25 bases between them. This CDR3 is 19 amino acids long. Germline V gene lookup returns CDR1 MGHRA and CDR2 YSYEKL. The CDR3, as DNA: TGCGCCAGCAGCCTAGGGAATGGACGGATGATAAAGAATAACTATGGCTACACCTTC. Its protein is CASSLGNGRMIKNNYGYTF.

This clonotype was counted between two and nine times. CDR3 protein: CASSLGQGNEQYV. CDR3 bases: TGCGCCAGCAGCTTGGGCCAGGGCAACGAGCAGTACGTC. The chain joins TRBV5-1 to TRBJ2-7; possible D gene TRBD1, 5 bases. The CDR3 sequence is 13 residues long. V was clipped by 0 bases and J by 5 bases, with 9 bases between them. CDR1 is SGHRS, CDR2 YFSETQ, per germline.

This clonotype was counted at least ten times. The chain employs TRBV6-2 or TRBV6-3 and TRBJ1-2; D is unclear. V lost 4 bases and J lost 1, with 13 bases in between. Germline CDR1 MNHEY, CDR2 SVGEGT. This CDR3 has 15 amino acids. The CDR3 spells CASSSGSYVNYGYTF. Here the CDR3 DNA reads TGTGCCAGCAGTTCCGGGTCGTACGTTAACTATGGCTACACCTTC.

This clonotype showed up just a few times. The V gene is TRBV4-1, the J gene TRBJ2-2; D ambiguous. Deletions cut 0 bases from V and 4 bases from J, with 12 bases between. The CDR3 length is 16 residues. Germline V gene data show CDR1 as MGHRA and CDR2 as YSYEKL. CDR3: CASSQEVGKGTGELFF. CDR3 DNA sequence: TGCGCCAGCAGCCAAGAGGTGGGGAAGGGCACCGGGGAGCTGTTTTTT.

This clonotype was observed a few times. V gene TRBV7-9 combines with J gene TRBJ2-5; D may be TRBD1 or TRBD2 (5 bases each). This CDR3 is 18 amino acids long. CDR1 is SEHNR and CDR2 is FQNEAQ in the germline V gene (reference sequence). The V and J ends lost 1 base and 6 bases respectively, with 24 bases between them. The CDR3 here is CASSLVGGGEGIAKTQYF. CDR3 DNA: TGTGCCAGCAGCTTAGTCGGTGGAGGCGAGGGGATCGCGAAGACCCAGTACTTC. The whole variable domain, remainder taken from reference TRBV7-9 and TRBJ2-5, is DTGVSQNPRHKITKRGQNVTFRCDPISEHNRLYWYRQTLGQGPEFLTYFQNEAQLEKSRLLSDRFSAERPKGSFSTLEIQRTEQGDSAMYLCASSLVGGGEGIAKTQYFGPGTRLLVL.

This rearrangement joins TRBV19 to TRBJ1-1, with a possible D match to TRBD1 (6 bases). V lost 6 bases, J lost 3 bases, and 14 bases lay in between. The CDR3 runs to 14 residues. Germline loops: CDR1 LNHDA, CDR2 SQIVND (reference sequence). CDR3 amino acids: CASRITGYDTEAFF. CDR3 DNA sequence: TGTGCCAGTAGAATTACAGGGTACGACACTGAAGCTTTCTTT.

This clonotype was seen a few times. The genes are TRBV7-2 and TRBJ1-1; possible D gene TRBD1, 5 bases. Per germline, CDR1 SGHTA and CDR2 FQGNSA. V was pared by 2 bases and J by 2 bases, with 9 bases between. The CDR3 consists of 14 residues. CDR3 DNA: TGTGCCAGCAGCTTACAGGGCTTTAACACTGAAGCTTTCTTT. Translated: CASSLQGFNTEAFF.

V gene TRBV28 combines with J gene TRBJ1-2, with TRBD1 as a possible D gene (5 bases). The CDR3 runs 13 residues. V lost 2 bases to trimming and J lost 7 bases, with 11 bases between them. Germline lookup yields CDR1 MDHEN and CDR2 SYDVKM. Here the CDR3 DNA reads TGTGCCAGCAGTTTAGGCCAGGGACCTGGCTACACCTTC. It yields the protein CASSLGQGPGYTF.

The V gene is TRBV6-5, the J gene TRBJ2-3; 8 nucleotides match TRBD1. This CDR3 has 14 residues. After removal of 10 bases from V and 4 bases from J, the junction contained 10 bases not matched to a gene. CDR1 is MNHEY, CDR2 SVGAGI, per germline. The CDR3 region is CATRPGQASDTQYF. For the CDR3, the DNA is TGTGCCACCAGACCGGGACAGGCTTCAGATACGCAGTATTTT.

This clonotype was found a few times. The chain couples TRBV27 to TRBJ2-7; 7 positions match TRBD1. The CDR3 runs 15 residues. The germline V gene has CDR1 MNHEY and CDR2 SMNVEV (reference sequence). The trim removed 3 bases at V and 3 bases at J, leaving 8 bases unmatched. The CDR3 DNA reads as TGTGCCAGCAGTTTGAAGGTCACAGGGGTCTACGAGCAGTACTTC. Translating gives CASSLKVTGVYEQYF.

This clonotype occurred many times. The rearrangement uses TRBV4-1 and TRBJ2-3; possibly TRBD2 for D (6 bases). The length of the CDR3 is 15 residues. The ends were cut back, 2 bases at V and 6 bases at J, with 15 bases in the middle. The germline CDR1 and CDR2 sequences are MGHRA and YSYEKL. The CDR3 loop reads CASSQRWVGGDTQYF. In DNA form, the CDR3 reads TGCGCCAGCAGCCAACGGTGGGTTGGAGGGGATACGCAGTATTTT.

This clonotype appeared a few times. CDR3 nucleotide sequence: TGTGCCAGCTCACCAGAATCCGGGTCCCAGCCCCAGCATTTT. This sequence encodes CASSPESGSQPQHF. This chain joins TRBV18 and TRBJ1-5; D gene unclear. Trimming pared 2 bases from V and 7 bases from J, leaving 12 bases between. CDR1 and CDR2 (germline): KGHSH, LQKENI. The CDR3 is 14 amino acids.

This clonotype was observed a handful of times. The chain couples TRBV4-3 to TRBJ2-6, with D possibly being TRBD1 or TRBD2 (5 bases each). CDR3 length: 16 residues. Trimming left V 0 bases short and J 1 base short, with 7 bases between. Germline V gene data show CDR1 as LGHNA and CDR2 as YSLEER. The CDR3 loop reads CASSQEGVSGANVLTF. DNA of the CDR3: TGCGCCAGCAGCCAAGAGGGGGTGTCTGGGGCCAACGTCCTGACTTTC.

This clonotype was seen only a few times. The V and J genes are TRBV7-3 and TRBJ2-2; no firm D call. There are 16 residues in the CDR3. Germline CDR1 SGHTA, CDR2 FQGTGA. Trimming left V 2 bases short and J 6 bases short, with 16 bases between. In DNA, the CDR3 is TGTGCCAGCAGCTTAGTAGCTAATTTGGAACCCGGGGAGCTGTTTTTT. Its protein is CASSLVANLEPGELFF.

This clonotype was detected once. The chain recombines TRBV7-2 with TRBJ2-1; 7 nucleotides line up with TRBD2. The germline gives CDR1 SGHTA, CDR2 FQGNSA. The CDR3 extends over 15 amino acids. The junction had 5 bases not matched to a gene; V was cut back by 2 bases and J by 4 bases. The CDR3 here is CASSLSRGGYNEQFF. DNA for the CDR3: TGTGCCAGCAGCTTATCCCGCGGGGGTTACAATGAGCAGTTCTTC.